These T cell receptor beta chains were read from a single sample in a study of blood T cell repertoires in COVID-19. Using immunoSEQ multiplex PCR, the repertoire was profiled, and TCRdb retains in-frame clones only, with some absent. The sample lists about 98,000 clones; about 80% were seen once. The sequencing sample was made of peripheral blood. The receptors originated from an older man with active or convalescent COVID-19. CDR3s include the opening cysteine and the closing phenylalanine or tryptophan. D genes are given only for firm matches. Not every row has a clone size; where given, it reads once, few, many or a size class.

>-|TRBJ2-7|TRBV11-2|-
TGTGCCAGCAGCCACAGGGTTCGATCGCCCTACGAGCAGTACTTC
CASSHRVRSPYEQYF
>-|TRBJ2-5|TRBV5-4|TRBD2
TGTGCCAGCAGCGCGGGGGGGCCCCTAGAGAAGACCCAGTACTTC
CASSAGGPLEKTQYF
>-|TRBJ2-5|TRBV25-1|TRBD1
TGTGCCAGCAGTGAATATGGGACAGGCGATCATCAGTACTTC
CASSEYGTGDHQYF
>-|TRBJ2-1|TRBV24-1|TRBD2
TGTGCCACCAGTGGGTATAGCGGGGGGGCCTATGAGCAGTTCTTC
CATSGYSGGAYEQFF
>-|TRBJ2-4|TRBV10-3|-
TGTGCCATCAGCCCCGGGACTGGGGAAAACATTCAGTACTTC
CAISPGTGENIQYF
>-|TRBJ1-2|TRBV28|-
TGTGCCATCCTCGGGCCGGGGGATGGCTACACCTTC
CAILGPGDGYTF
>-|TRBJ1-2|TRBV7-2|-
TGTGCCAGCACCCTGGACAGCTTTAACTATGGCTACACCTTC
CASTLDSFNYGYTF
>-|TRBJ1-1|TRBV5-1|-
TGCGCCAGCAGCCCCCTGCGAAGAGGTAAAGAAGCTTTCTTT
CASSPLRRGKEAFF
>-|TRBJ2-1|TRBV27|-
TGTGCCAGCAGTTTAGGTAGTTCTAATGAGCAGTTCTTC
CASSLGSSNEQFF
>-|TRBJ1-5|TRBV29-1|TRBD1
TGCAGCGTTGGACAGGGAGGAAATCAGCCCCAGCATTTT
CSVGQGGNQPQHF
>-|TRBJ2-5|TRBV14|-
TGTGCCAGCAGCCCCTCGCGTGTCTTGGAGACCCAGTACTTC
CASSPSRVLETQYF
>-|TRBJ2-5|TRBV4-2|-
TGTGCCAGCAGCCAAGAATCCTCCCAAGAGACCCAGTACTTC
CASSQESSQETQYF
>-|TRBJ2-5|TRBV30|-
TGTGCCTGGATAGGCCAGACGGTTCCGGGTGAGACCCAGTACTTC
CAWIGQTVPGETQYF
>-|TRBJ2-5|TRBV7-6|-
TGTGCCAGCAGCCAGAGGAGGGTTTTGGCCCAGTACTTC
CASSQRRVLAQYF
>-|TRBJ1-1|TRBV27|TRBD1
TGTGCCAGCAGTGCCTCAGGGGGCACTGAAGCTTTCTTT
CASSASGGTEAFF
>once|TRBJ2-5|TRBV5-1|TRBD2
TGCGCCAGCAGCTTGGTCGGGACTAGCGGGGGCGGAGAGACCCAGTACTTC
CASSLVGTSGGGETQYF
>-|TRBJ2-1|TRBV9|TRBD2
TGTGCCAGCAGCGCCGGACTAGCGGGGAGCAATGAGCAGTTCTTC
CASSAGLAGSNEQFF
>-|TRBJ1-4|TRBV5-6|-
TGTGCCAGCAGTTCAGCAGGGGAGCTTAATGAAAAACTGTTTTTT
CASSSAGELNEKLFF
>few|TRBJ2-7|TRBV7-6|TRBD2
TGTGCCAGCAGCTCCGGACTAGCGGGGGGCAGAAGCTACGAGCAGTACTTC
CASSSGLAGGRSYEQYF
>-|TRBJ1-2|TRBV5-4|-
TGTGCCAGCAGCCCTCGGGACATAACTAACTATGGCTACACCTTC
CASSPRDITNYGYTF
>-|TRBJ2-7|TRBV6-2/TRBV6-3|-
TGTGCCAGCAGCAACCCCGGGGGACCACCGTACGAGCAGTACTTC
CASSNPGGPPYEQYF
>-|TRBJ1-6|TRBV2|-
TGTGCCAGCAGTGCACGCGAAAGGGAGGATTCACCCCTCCACTTT
CASSAREREDSPLHF
>-|TRBJ1-5|TRBV19|TRBD1
TGTGCCAGTAGTATAGGGACAGGGAAGGATCAGCCCCAGCATTTT
CASSIGTGKDQPQHF
>-|TRBJ2-1|TRBV9|TRBD2
TGTGCCAGCAGCGTAGCCCCTACCGGCACTAGCGGGGGGGCGCTGTTCTTC
CASSVAPTGTSGGALFF
>-|TRBJ2-7|TRBV5-1|TRBD1
TGCGCCAGCGGATTGACAGGGTACCACGAGCAGTACTTC
CASGLTGYHEQYF
>-|TRBJ2-7|TRBV11-2|TRBD2
TGTGCCAGCAGCCCCCGCCGGGAGGGGACCTACGAGCAGTACTTC
CASSPRREGTYEQYF
>-|TRBJ1-5|TRBV30|-
TGTGCCTGGAGTGTCAGGGATAATCAGCCCCAGCATTTT
CAWSVRDNQPQHF
>-|TRBJ2-7|TRBV6-2/TRBV6-3|-
TGTGCCAGCAGTTACTCGACTTACGAGCAGTACTTC
CASSYSTYEQYF
>-|TRBJ1-2|TRBV6-4|TRBD1
TGTGCCAGCAGTGACGACAGGGGGAACTATGGCTACACCTTC
CASSDDRGNYGYTF
>few|TRBJ2-6|TRBV6-5|-
TGTGCCAGCAGTTACGGGGGGACTGGGGCCAACGTCCTGACTTTC
CASSYGGTGANVLTF
>-|TRBJ1-1|TRBV10-3|TRBD1
TGTGCCATCAGTGAGTCCGGGACAGGTAACACTGAAGCTTTCTTT
CAISESGTGNTEAFF
>few|TRBJ1-2|TRBV4-3|-
TGCGCCAGCAGCCAGGAGGGAATCTATGGCTACACCTTC
CASSQEGIYGYTF
>-|TRBJ1-2|TRBV28|TRBD1
TGTGCCAGCAGTCTTACCGGGACAGCCGGCAACTATGGCTACACCTTC
CASSLTGTAGNYGYTF
>-|TRBJ2-7|TRBV11-3|-
TGTGCCAGCAGCTTCCCTAATGGACACATCTCCTACGAGCAGTACTTC
CASSFPNGHISYEQYF
>-|TRBJ2-5|TRBV7-2|TRBD1
TGTGCCAGCAGCTACGACAGGGGAGAGACCCAGTACTTC
CASSYDRGETQYF
>-|TRBJ2-2|TRBV27|TRBD1
TGTGCCAGCAGTTTAGGACAGGGGGCGCTCGGAACCGGGGAGCTGTTTTTT
CASSLGQGALGTGELFF
>few|TRBJ2-7|TRBV3-1/TRBV3-2|-
TGTGCCAGCAGCCAAGGACAGGCCTCCTACGAGCAGTACTTC
CASSQGQASYEQYF
>many|TRBJ2-7|TRBV19|TRBD2
TGTGCCAGTAGTATAGGCGGACTAGCGGGTGAGCAGTACTTC
CASSIGGLAGEQYF
>-|TRBJ2-3|TRBV5-1|TRBD1
TGCGCCAGCAGCTCACGACAGGGCCCAGATACGCAGTATTTT
CASSSRQGPDTQYF
>-|TRBJ1-6|TRBV9|-
TGTGCCAGCAGCGAGAGGATAAATAATTCACCCCTCCACTTT
CASSERINNSPLHF
>-|TRBJ2-2|TRBV7-2|-
TGTGCCAGCAGCTCGTCGGCAGGCAACACCGGGGAGCTGTTTTTT
CASSSSAGNTGELFF
>once|TRBJ2-1|TRBV7-7|-
TGTGCTAGCAGCTTACGCCCCCCGGGGGGCCCCTACAATGAGCAGTTCTTC
CASSLRPPGGPYNEQFF
>-|TRBJ2-4|TRBV4-1|-
TGCGCCAGCAGCCAACGATGGGAGGACAAGCGGGACATTCAGTACTTC
CASSQRWEDKRDIQYF
>-|TRBJ2-2|TRBV2|TRBD2
TGTGCCAGCAGTGAACAAGCGGGAAGCATCGGGGAGCTGTTTTTT
CASSEQAGSIGELFF
>once|TRBJ2-5|TRBV18|-
TGTGCCAGCTCACCACTTCAGGGTGGAGAGACCCAGTACTTC
CASSPLQGGETQYF
>-|TRBJ1-2|TRBV27|-
TGTGCCACTAGGGAGGCTGGGGGAAGGTATGGCTACACCTTC
CATREAGGRYGYTF
>few|TRBJ2-3|TRBV6-2/TRBV6-3|-
TGTGCCAGCAGTTACCCGACGTACCAAACAGGATCCGGAGATACGCAGTATTTT
CASSYPTYQTGSGDTQYF
>-|TRBJ2-7|TRBV6-2/TRBV6-3|-
TGTGCCAGCAGTTACACCAGAGGCAGGGTCTACGAGCAGTACTTC
CASSYTRGRVYEQYF
>-|TRBJ2-5|TRBV5-1|TRBD2
TGCGCCAGCAGCTCGACTAGCGGGAAAGAGACCCAGTACTTC
CASSSTSGKETQYF
>-|TRBJ2-5|TRBV6-5|TRBD2
TGTGCCAGCAGTTCGAACCGGGGGGGGGAGACCCAGTACTTC
CASSSNRGGETQYF
>-|TRBJ1-1|TRBV7-8|-
TGTGCCAGCAGCCCGGGGGTGATGAACACTGAAGCTTTCTTT
CASSPGVMNTEAFF
>-|TRBJ2-5|TRBV19|TRBD2
TGTGCCAGTAGTCCCCTCAGCGGGGGGGTTCAAGAGACCCAGTACTTC
CASSPLSGGVQETQYF
>-|TRBJ2-3|TRBV3-1/TRBV3-2|-
TGTGCCAGCAGCCAAAGAGGGGGGGGCGAAGGCACGCAGTATTTT
CASSQRGGGEGTQYF
>-|TRBJ2-5|TRBV11-2|TRBD2
TGTGCCAGCTCCTTGGGTAGCGGGGGGGGAGAGACCCAGTACTTC
CASSLGSGGGETQYF
>-|TRBJ2-6|TRBV29-1|-
TGCAGCGTTGAAAAGACAGCTGGGGCCAACGTCCTGACTTTC
CSVEKTAGANVLTF
>-|TRBJ1-2|TRBV9|-
TGTGCCAGCAGCGTAGAGGCGACAGGTCGCTATGGCTACACCTTC
CASSVEATGRYGYTF
>few|TRBJ2-5|TRBV20-1|-
TGCAGTGCTGAGATCCCACCGACCCAGTACTTC
CSAEIPPTQYF
>few|TRBJ2-7|TRBV6-5|-
TGTGCCAGCAGGGCCCGCGGAGAGCAGTACTTC
CASRARGEQYF
>once|TRBJ2-3|TRBV9|-
TGTGCCAGCAGCGTCGAAGTTAGCGGGCCAGGGGTGGATACGCAGTATTTT
CASSVEVSGPGVDTQYF